This T cell receptor (beta chain) was sequenced for a study of post-analysis software for immune sequencing data. Across the whole study: The study covered relapsing-remitting, secondary progressive and progressive-relapsing courses of multiple sclerosis.

Study-wide results and limits: The normalized Chao1 diversity of multiple sclerosis patients was significantly lower than that of controls. When patients were compared with controls, four or five TRBV segments were more frequent, TRBV5-6, TRBV5-1 and TRBV20-1 among them.

Notes on this clonotype: Its antigen is currently unknown.

The CDR3 length is 16 residues. J was trimmed by 3 bases and V by 6 bases; bases with no gene match: 9. Germline V gene data show CDR1 as MNHEY and CDR2 as SMNVEV (reference sequence). The library was made from cDNA and included unique molecular identifiers. One entry per CDR3 protein, called by TCRdb with MiXCR from the PCR reads. The data show 700,000 to 900,000 distinct CDR3 sequences, just over 45% seen once. Specimen: blood. The chain combines TRBV27 with TRBJ2-3, with 10 bases identical to TRBD2. The TCR was taken from a girl between 5 and 17 years old with multiple sclerosis. CDR3 residues: CASSPIPAGGTDTQYF. The CDR3 bases are TGTGCCAGCAGCCCCATCCCAGCGGGAGGGACAGATACGCAGTATTTT.